These 16 T cell receptor beta chains were all obtained from the same sample, sequenced in a study of blood T cells in healthy people across ages. Combining a sample-barcoded 5' primer with a J-beta primer mix, a second PCR ran for about 7 to 11 cycles. TCRdb redid the calling of the 5' RACE reads with MiXCR, one entry per CDR3 protein. The data contain around 1.7 million distinct CDR3 sequences, roughly 30% of them singletons. Sequenced sample: blood. Receptors originate from a woman in her 30s in good health.

Many counts were recorded for this clonotype. The V call is TRBV2, the J call TRBJ2-7; 7 bases match TRBD1. The germline gives CDR1 SNHLY, CDR2 FYNNEI. The trim removed 6 bases at V and 1 base at J, leaving 3 bases unmatched. CDR3 size: 13 residues. For the CDR3, the DNA is TGTGCCAGCAGGACAGGGAGTTCCTACGAGCAGTACTTC. Translating gives CASRTGSSYEQYF.

V and J are TRBV4-3 and TRBJ2-1, with D tentatively TRBD2 (5 bases). The CDR3 covers 14 residues. Germline CDR1 LGHNA, CDR2 YSLEER. The germline V and J ends were trimmed by 5 bases and 5 bases, with 13 bases remaining between them. In DNA, the CDR3 is TGCGCCAGCAGCTTTTGGACTGGAAACAATGAGCAGTTCTTC. Protein product: CASSFWTGNNEQFF.

This clonotype was counted at least ten times. The chain has TRBV7-6 and TRBJ1-5; D remains unclear. The CDR3 runs to 15 residues. Trimming pared 1 base from V and 6 bases from J, leaving 13 bases between. Germline V gene sequence: CDR1 SGHVS, CDR2 FNYEAQ. The CDR3 sequence: CASSLGQYPGQPQHF. The CDR3 DNA reads TGTGCCAGCAGCTTAGGACAATATCCAGGTCAGCCCCAGCATTTT. Filled out from reference TRBV7-6 and TRBJ1-5, the complete variable domain reads GAGVSQSPRYKVTKRGQDVALRCDPISGHVSLYWYRQALGQGPEFLTYFNYEAQQDKSGLPNDRFSAERPEGSISTLTIQRTEQRDSAMYRCASSLGQYPGQPQHFGDGTRLSIL.

J is TRBJ1-1 and V is TRBV12-3 or TRBV12-4, with D possibly TRBD1 on 5 matching bases. CDR3 size: 15 residues. Trimming took off 3 bases at V and 2 bases at J, with 13 bases between the two ends. The DNA for the CDR3 is TGTGCCAGCAGTTTCCCGAGCCGGGGCAACACTGAAGCTTTCTTT. Its protein is CASSFPSRGNTEAFF.

The chain is built from TRBV2 and TRBJ2-4; 8 positions match TRBD2. This CDR3 is 11 amino acids long. Germline V gene data show CDR1 as SNHLY and CDR2 as FYNNEI. With V trimmed by 6 bases and J by 13 bases, 5 bases remained unmatched. CDR3 residues: CASRTSDEQYF. The CDR3 DNA is TGTGCCAGCAGGACTAGCGATGAGCAGTACTTC.

The chain recombines TRBV2 with TRBJ2-1; D is undetermined. Germline CDR1 SNHLY, CDR2 FYNNEI. With 7 bases removed from V and 7 bases from J, the gap between germline ends came to 14 bases. The CDR3 loop spans 13 amino acids. The CDR3 here is CASNRFTENEQFF. The CDR3 DNA sequence: TGTGCCAGCAATCGCTTCACAGAGAATGAGCAGTTCTTC.

This clonotype is a singleton in its sample. This chain links TRBV6-2 or TRBV6-3 with TRBJ2-1, with D tentatively TRBD1 (5 bases). The J call may be wrong; the DNA end is better matched by TRBJ2-7. Looked up from germline, CDR1 is MNHEY and CDR2 is SVGEGT. The CDR3 has 16 residues. Here the CDR3 DNA reads TGTGCCAGCAGTTACTCCGGCAGGGAAGTTAACAATGAGCAGTACTTC. This codes for CASSYSGREVNNEQYF.

This clonotype was counted ten times or more. The genes are TRBV13 and TRBJ2-4; 7 bases are shared with TRBD1. Germline V lookup: CDR1 PRHDT, CDR2 FYEKMQ (reference sequence). With V trimmed by 4 bases and J by 12 bases, 9 bases remained unmatched. The CDR3 consists of 13 residues. CDR3 loop: CASSSSGQRTQYF. In DNA form, the CDR3 reads TGTGCCAGCAGCTCTTCGGGACAGAGGACTCAGTACTTC.

V is TRBV2 and J is TRBJ2-1; 7 bases fit TRBD2. From germline, CDR1 is SNHLY and CDR2 FYNNEI. V lost 7 bases to trimming and J lost 4 bases; unmatched junction nucleotides: 4. The CDR3 consists of 13 residues. CDR3 nucleotides: TGTGCCAGCAAATCTAGCGGATACAATGAGCAGTTCTTC. This translates into CASKSSGYNEQFF.

This chain connects TRBV5-1 to TRBJ2-3, with 8 positions matching TRBD2. The trim removed 3 bases at V and 2 bases at J, leaving 5 bases unmatched. The length of the CDR3 is 15 residues. Germline V lookup: CDR1 SGHRS, CDR2 YFSETQ. The CDR3 here is CASSSTSGLTDTQYF. The CDR3 DNA follows: TGCGCCAGCAGCTCAACTAGCGGACTCACAGATACGCAGTATTTT.

In its sample, this clonotype was seen many times. The rearrangement uses TRBV9 and TRBJ2-6; D is possibly TRBD1 (6 bases). Trimming took 4 bases from V and 4 from J, leaving 15 bases between them. Germline V CDR1 and CDR2: SGDLS, YYNGEE. The CDR3 is 16 residues long. Here the CDR3 DNA reads TGTGCCAGCAGCCCCACTAACAGGGTGGGGGCCAACGTCCTGACTTTC. Translating it yields CASSPTNRVGANVLTF.

This clonotype has just a few counts. The genes are TRBV5-5 and TRBJ2-3, with TRBD2 as a possible D gene (5 bases). The CDR3 loop spans 14 amino acids. Trimming took off 5 bases at V and 5 bases at J, with 15 bases between the two ends. Germline-derived CDR1 and CDR2 are SGHKS and YYEKEE (reference sequence). The CDR3 loop is CASSSGPREDTQYF. The CDR3 bases are TGTGCCAGCAGTTCGGGCCCCCGGGAAGATACGCAGTATTTT.

This clonotype came up a few times. This sequence joins TRBV11-1 and TRBJ2-1; TRBD2 matches at 14 bases. The CDR3 has 21 amino acids. V lost 5 bases to trimming and J lost 0 bases; unmatched junction nucleotides: 15. In germline, CDR1 is SGHAT, CDR2 FQDESV (reference sequence). The CDR3, as DNA: TGTGCCAGCAGCACCACGGGACTAGCGGGAGTGGCCCCGAGCTCCTACAATGAGCAGTTCTTC. Translating it yields CASSTTGLAGVAPSSYNEQFF.

This clonotype occurred a few times. The rearrangement links TRBV3-1 to TRBJ1-5, with D tentatively TRBD1 (6 bases). The CDR3 runs 15 residues. Germline assignment: CDR1 LGHDT and CDR2 YNNKEL (reference sequence). V was trimmed by 6 bases and J by 0 bases, leaving 12 bases between them. The CDR3 DNA sequence: TGTGCCAGCAGTCCAGACAGGCTTAGCAATCAGCCCCAGCATTTT. Residues: CASSPDRLSNQPQHF.

About this clonotype itself: With a much larger clone just one base away, this may be a read error. The gene calls are TRBV20-1 and TRBJ2-7; 9 nucleotides match TRBD2. After removal of 6 bases from V and 4 bases from J, the junction contained 7 bases not matched to a gene. Germline lookup yields CDR1 DFQATT and CDR2 SNEGSKA (reference sequence). The CDR3 contains 13 residues. CDR3 nucleotide sequence: TGCAGTGCGGCTAGCGGGACTAGGTACGAGCAGTACTTC. This codes for CSAASGTRYEQYF.

This chain connects TRBV20-1 to TRBJ1-6, with a possible D match to TRBD1 (6 bases). Germline values: CDR1 DFQATT, CDR2 SNEGSKA (reference sequence). Trimming took 2 bases from V and 6 from J, leaving 14 bases between them. This CDR3 is 15 amino acids long. As DNA, the CDR3 is TGCAGTGCTAGACATGGGGGCAGGGCTAATTCACCCCTCCACTTT. Its protein is CSARHGGRANSPLHF.